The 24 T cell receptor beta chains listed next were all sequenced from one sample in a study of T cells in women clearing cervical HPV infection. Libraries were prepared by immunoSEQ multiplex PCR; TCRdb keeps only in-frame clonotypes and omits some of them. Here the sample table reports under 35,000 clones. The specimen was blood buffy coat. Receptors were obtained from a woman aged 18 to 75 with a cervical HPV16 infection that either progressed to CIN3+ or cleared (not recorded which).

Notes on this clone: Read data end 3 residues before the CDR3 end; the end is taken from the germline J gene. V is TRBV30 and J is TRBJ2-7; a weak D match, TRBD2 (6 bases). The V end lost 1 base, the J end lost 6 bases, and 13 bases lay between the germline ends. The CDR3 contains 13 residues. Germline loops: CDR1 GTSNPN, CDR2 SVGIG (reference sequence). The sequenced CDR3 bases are TGTGCCTGGAGTGAGGGGTCCGGGGGCGAG. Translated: CAWSEGSGGE. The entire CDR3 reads CAWSEGSGGEQYF.

The CDR3 reads CSARNPGGLAGEYEQFF. The covered CDR3 bases are TGCAGTGCTAGAAACCCCGGCGGACTAGCGGGAGAATATGAG. The rearrangement uses TRBV20-1 and TRBJ2-1; 13 bases agree with TRBD2. The read falls 3 residues short of the CDR3 end, and the missing part is taken from the germline J gene. The V and J ends lost 2 bases and 8 bases, in that order; junction bases with no gene match: 12. Germline-derived CDR1 and CDR2 are DFQATT and SNEGSKA (reference sequence). The CDR3 is 17 residues long.

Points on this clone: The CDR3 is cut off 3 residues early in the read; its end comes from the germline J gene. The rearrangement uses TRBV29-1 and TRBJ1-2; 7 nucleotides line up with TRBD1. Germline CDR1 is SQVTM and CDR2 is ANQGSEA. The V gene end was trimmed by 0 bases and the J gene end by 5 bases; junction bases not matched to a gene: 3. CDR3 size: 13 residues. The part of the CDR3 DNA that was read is TGCAGCGTTGAAGACAGGGGGTGGTATGGC. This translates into CSVEDRGWYG. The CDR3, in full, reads CSVEDRGWYGYTF.

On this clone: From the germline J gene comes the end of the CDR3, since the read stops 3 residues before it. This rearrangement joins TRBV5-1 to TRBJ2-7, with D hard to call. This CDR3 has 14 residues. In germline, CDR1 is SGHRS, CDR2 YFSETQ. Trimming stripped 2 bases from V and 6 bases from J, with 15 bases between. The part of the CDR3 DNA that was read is TGCGCCAGCAGCTTCGAACAAACCCGGGTCGAG. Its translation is CASSFEQTRVE. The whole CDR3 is CASSFEQTRVEQYF.

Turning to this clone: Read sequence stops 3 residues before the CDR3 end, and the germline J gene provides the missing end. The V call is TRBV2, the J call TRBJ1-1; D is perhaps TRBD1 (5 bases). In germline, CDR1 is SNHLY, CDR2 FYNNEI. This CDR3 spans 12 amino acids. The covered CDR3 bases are TGTGCCAGGATAGGAAGGGGCCCCGAA. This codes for CARIGRGPE. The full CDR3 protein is CARIGRGPEAFF.

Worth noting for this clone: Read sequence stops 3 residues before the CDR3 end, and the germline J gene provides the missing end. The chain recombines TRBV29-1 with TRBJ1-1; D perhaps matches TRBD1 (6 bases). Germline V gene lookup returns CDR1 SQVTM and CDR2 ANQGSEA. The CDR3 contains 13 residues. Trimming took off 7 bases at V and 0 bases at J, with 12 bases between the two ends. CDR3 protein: CSANGQMNTEAFF. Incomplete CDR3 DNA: TGCAGCGCTAACGGACAGATGAACACTGAA. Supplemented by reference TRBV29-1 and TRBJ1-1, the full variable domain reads SAVISQKPSRDICQRGTSLTIQCQVDSQVTMMFWYRQQPGQSLTLIATANQGSEATYESGFVIDKFPISRPNLTFSTLTVSNMSPEDSSIYLCSANGQMNTEAFFGQGTRLTVV.

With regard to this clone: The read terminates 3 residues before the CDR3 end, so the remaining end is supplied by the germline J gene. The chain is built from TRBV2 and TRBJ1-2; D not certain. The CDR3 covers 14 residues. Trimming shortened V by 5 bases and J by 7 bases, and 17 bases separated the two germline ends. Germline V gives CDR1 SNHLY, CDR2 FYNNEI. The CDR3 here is CASSTRGGVGGYTF. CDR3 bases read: TGTGCCAGCAGTACCCGGGGTGGGGTAGGTGGC.

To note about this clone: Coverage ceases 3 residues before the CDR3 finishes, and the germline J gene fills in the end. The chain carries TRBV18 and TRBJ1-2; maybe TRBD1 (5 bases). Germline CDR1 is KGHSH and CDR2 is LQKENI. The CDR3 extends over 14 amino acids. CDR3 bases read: TGTGCCAGCTTGGGACTACGGATTTACAATGAC. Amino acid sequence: CASLGLRIYND. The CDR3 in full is CASLGLRIYNDYTF.

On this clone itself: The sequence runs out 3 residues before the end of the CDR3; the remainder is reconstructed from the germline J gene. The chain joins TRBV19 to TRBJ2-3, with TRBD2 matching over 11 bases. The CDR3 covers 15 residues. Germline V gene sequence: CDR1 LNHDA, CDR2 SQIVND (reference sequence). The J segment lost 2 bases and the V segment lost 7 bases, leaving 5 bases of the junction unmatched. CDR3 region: CASTVLAGDTDTQYF. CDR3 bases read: TGTGCCAGTACCGTACTAGCGGGAGACACAGATACG. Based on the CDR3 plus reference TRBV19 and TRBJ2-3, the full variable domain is DGGITQSPKYLFRKEGQNVTLSCEQNLNHDAMYWYRQDPGQGLRLIYYSQIVNDFQKGDIAEGYSVSREKKESFPLTVTSAQKNPTAFYLCASTVLAGDTDTQYFGPGTRLTVL.

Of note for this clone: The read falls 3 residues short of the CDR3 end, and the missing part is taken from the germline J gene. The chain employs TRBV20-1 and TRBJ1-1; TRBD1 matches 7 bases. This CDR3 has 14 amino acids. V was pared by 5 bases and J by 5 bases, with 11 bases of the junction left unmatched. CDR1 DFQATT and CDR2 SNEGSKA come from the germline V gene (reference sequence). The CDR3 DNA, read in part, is TGCAGTGCTCGTACCGAGGACAGGTATACTGAA. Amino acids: CSARTEDRYTE. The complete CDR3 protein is CSARTEDRYTEAFF.

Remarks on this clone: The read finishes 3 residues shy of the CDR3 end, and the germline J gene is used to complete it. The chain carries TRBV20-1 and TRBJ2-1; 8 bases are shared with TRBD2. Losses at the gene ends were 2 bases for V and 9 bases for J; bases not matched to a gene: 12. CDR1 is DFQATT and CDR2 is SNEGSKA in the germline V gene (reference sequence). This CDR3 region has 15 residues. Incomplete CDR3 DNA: TGCAGTGCTAGACGGCGCGGGGGGCGTTCAAGTGAG. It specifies CSARRRGGRSSE. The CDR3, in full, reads CSARRRGGRSSEQFF.

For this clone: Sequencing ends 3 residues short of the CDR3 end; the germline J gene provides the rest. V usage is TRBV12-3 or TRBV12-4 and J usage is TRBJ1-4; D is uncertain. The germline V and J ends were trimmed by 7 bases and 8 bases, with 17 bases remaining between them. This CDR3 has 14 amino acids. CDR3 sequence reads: CASTDSGLEEKLFF. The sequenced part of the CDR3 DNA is TGTGCCAGCACCGACTCCGGTCTAGAGGAAAAA.

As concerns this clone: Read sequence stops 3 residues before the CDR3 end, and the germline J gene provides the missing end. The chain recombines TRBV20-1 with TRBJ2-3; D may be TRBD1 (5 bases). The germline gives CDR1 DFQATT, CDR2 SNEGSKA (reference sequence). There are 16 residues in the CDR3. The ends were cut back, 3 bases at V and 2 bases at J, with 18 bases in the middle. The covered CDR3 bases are TGCAGTGCTAGGATCCAGGGCGCGGCCAACACAGATACG. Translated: CSARIQGAANTDT. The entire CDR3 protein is CSARIQGAANTDTQYF.

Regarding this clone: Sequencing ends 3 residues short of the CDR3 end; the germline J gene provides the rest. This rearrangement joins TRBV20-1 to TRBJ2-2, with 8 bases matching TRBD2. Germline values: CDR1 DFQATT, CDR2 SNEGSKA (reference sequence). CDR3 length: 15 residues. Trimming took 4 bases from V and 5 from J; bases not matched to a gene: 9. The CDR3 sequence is CSAMREVSGTGELFF. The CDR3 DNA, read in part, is TGCAGTGCTATGCGGGAGGTATCGGGGACCGGGGAG.

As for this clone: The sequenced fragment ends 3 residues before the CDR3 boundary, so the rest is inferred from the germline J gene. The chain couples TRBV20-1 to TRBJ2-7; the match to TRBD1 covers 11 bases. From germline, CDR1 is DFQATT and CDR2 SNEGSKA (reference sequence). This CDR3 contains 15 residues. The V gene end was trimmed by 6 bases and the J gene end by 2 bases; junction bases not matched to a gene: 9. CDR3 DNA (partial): TGCAGTGCCCACCCCCGGGACAGGGGGACCTACGAG. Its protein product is CSAHPRDRGTYE. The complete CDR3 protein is CSAHPRDRGTYEQYF.

The CDR3 DNA, read in part, is TGTGCCAGCAGTATGATAGGGGAGTTCGGGTCT. It translates to CASSMIGEFGS. The entire CDR3 protein reads CASSMIGEFGSQYF. V and J are TRBV28 and TRBJ2-4; the D gene could be TRBD1 or TRBD2 (5 bases each). With the read ending 3 residues before the CDR3 end, the germline J gene is used to fill in that end. The CDR3 extends over 14 amino acids. Germline CDR1 reads MDHEN; CDR2 reads SYDVKM.

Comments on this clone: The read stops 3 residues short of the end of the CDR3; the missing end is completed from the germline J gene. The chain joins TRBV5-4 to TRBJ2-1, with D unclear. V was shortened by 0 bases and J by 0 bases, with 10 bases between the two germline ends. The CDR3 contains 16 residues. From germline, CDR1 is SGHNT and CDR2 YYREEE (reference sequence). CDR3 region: CASSLALAASYNEQFF. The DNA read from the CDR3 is TGTGCCAGCAGCTTGGCCCTGGCGGCCTCCTACAATGAG. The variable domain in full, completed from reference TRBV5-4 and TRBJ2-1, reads ETGVTQSPTHLIKTRGQQVTLRCSSQSGHNTVSWYQQALGQGPQFIFQYYREEENGRGNFPPRFSGLQFPNYSSELNVNALELDDSALYLCASSLALAASYNEQFFGPGTRLTVL.

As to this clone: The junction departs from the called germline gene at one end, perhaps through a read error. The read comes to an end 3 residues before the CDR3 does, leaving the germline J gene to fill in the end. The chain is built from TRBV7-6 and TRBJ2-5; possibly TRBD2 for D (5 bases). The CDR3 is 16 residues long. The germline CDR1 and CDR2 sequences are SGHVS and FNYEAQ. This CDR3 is CTSSLTERSYQETQYF. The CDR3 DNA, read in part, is TGTACCAGCAGCTTAACCGAGCGGAGCTACCAAGAGACC.

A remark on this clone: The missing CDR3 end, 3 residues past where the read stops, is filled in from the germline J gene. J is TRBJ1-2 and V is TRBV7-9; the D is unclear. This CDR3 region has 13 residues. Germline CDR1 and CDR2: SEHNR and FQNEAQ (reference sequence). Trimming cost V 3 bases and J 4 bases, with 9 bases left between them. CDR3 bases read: TGTGCCAGCAGCTTGGAGACGGGCTATGGC. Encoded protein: CASSLETGYG. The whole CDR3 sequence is CASSLETGYGYTF.

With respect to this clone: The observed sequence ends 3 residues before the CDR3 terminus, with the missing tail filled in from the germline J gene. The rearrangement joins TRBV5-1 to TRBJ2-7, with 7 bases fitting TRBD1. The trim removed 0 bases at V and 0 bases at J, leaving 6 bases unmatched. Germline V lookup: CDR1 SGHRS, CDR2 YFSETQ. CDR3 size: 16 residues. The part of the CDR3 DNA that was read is TGCGCCAGCAGCTTGGGCGGGCCAGGGGGCTCCTACGAG. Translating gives CASSLGGPGGSYE. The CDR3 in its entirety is CASSLGGPGGSYEQYF.

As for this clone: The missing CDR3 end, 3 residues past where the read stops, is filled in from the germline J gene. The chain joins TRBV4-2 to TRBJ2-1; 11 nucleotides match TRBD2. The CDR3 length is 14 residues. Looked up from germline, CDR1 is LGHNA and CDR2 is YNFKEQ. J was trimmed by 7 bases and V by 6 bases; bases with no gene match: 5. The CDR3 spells CASSRLAGYNEQFF. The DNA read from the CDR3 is TGTGCCAGCAGTCGACTAGCGGGATATAATGAG.

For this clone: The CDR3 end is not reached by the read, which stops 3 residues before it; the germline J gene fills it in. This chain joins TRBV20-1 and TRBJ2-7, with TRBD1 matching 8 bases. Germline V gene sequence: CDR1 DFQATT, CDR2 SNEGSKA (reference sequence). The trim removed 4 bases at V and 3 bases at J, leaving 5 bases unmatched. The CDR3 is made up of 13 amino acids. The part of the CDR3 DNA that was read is TGCAGTGCTAAGGGACAGGAGCACTACGAG. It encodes CSAKGQEHYE. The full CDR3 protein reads CSAKGQEHYEQYF.

CDR3 region: CAWSVQSDYGYTF. The CDR3 bases that were read are TGTGCCTGGAGTGTACAGTCGGATTATGGC. The chain is built from TRBV30 and TRBJ1-2; D is unclear. The read finishes 3 residues shy of the CDR3 end, and the germline J gene is used to complete it. The CDR3 is 13 amino acids. The V gene lost 0 bases and the J gene lost 5 bases, with 10 bases spanning the gap. Germline V gives CDR1 GTSNPN, CDR2 SVGIG (reference sequence).

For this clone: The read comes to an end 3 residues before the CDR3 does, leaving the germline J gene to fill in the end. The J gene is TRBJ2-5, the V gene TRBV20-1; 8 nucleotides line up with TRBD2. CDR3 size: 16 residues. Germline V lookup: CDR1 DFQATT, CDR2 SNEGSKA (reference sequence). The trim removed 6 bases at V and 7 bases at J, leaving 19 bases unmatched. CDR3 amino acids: CSAQIEPSAGEGTQYF. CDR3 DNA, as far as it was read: TGCAGTGCGCAAATCGAACCGTCAGCGGGAGAAGGGACC.